The source of this T cell receptor beta chain is a study of T cell repertoires in cytomegalovirus infection. Across the study: Public TCR beta signatures were indicative of both CMV infection and a matching HLA type. Study-wide results and limits: The ex vivo response was dominated by HLA-C-restricted CMV-specific TCR beta clonotypes. The cumulative frequency of public TCR beta families identified carriers of CMV plus the relevant HLA.

This CDR3 has 14 residues. V lost 6 bases to trimming and J lost 4 bases, with 14 bases between them. Germline CDR1 reads MDHEN; CDR2 reads SYDVKM. TCRdb fed the reads into MiXCR, producing one record per CDR3 protein. The data contain roughly 150,000 distinct CDR3 sequences, 17% of them singletons. Turning to this clonotype: What it binds is unknown.

The source of this sequence is a human donor in good health (CMV status not recorded). Some clones in this sample may be carry-over from other donors' samples. The chain uses TRBV28 and TRBJ2-3; TRBD2 is a possible D gene (5 bases). Sequences were obtained from CD8+ T cells from PBMCs. The DNA of the CDR3 is TGTGCCAGCAGCCCCGAGGGCCGGCCAGATACGCAGTATTTT. It is translated as CASSPEGRPDTQYF.